This entry concerns a single T cell receptor (beta chain). Its antigen remains undetermined. A much larger clone differs by one base, so this may be a read error. Deletion took 3 bases off V and 9 bases off J, with a span of 17 bases between the germline ends. Via the germline V gene (reference sequence), CDR1 is SEHNR and CDR2 FQNEAQ. Reading from cysteine to phenylalanine, the CDR3 counts 14 amino acids. The read is trimmed to its CDR3 DNA, 42 bases read in frame from base 1. Patients with ophthalmopathy had moderately to severely active disease, with a Clinical Activity Score of 3 or more, a NOSPECS grade of 4 or more, and a disease duration of less than 3 months. Patients with other autoimmune diseases, uncontrolled infections, pregnancy or lactation were excluded from the study. Clinical symptoms, serum thyroxine, TRAb, thyroid ultrasound and orbital computed tomography formed the basis of the diagnosis. PBMCs were isolated from approximately 10 ml of fresh peripheral blood by Ficoll-Paque density gradient centrifugation. Trizol reagent was used to extract the total RNA, and its quality was then checked on an Agilent 2100 Bioanalyzer.

This sample was taken from a study of Graves' ophthalmopathy and Graves' hyperthyroidism (dated by TCRdb to 2017 to 2018). About the investigation overall: Peripheral blood samples were taken at the time of initial diagnosis, before any treatment was given. The study used TCR beta repertoire signatures to distinguish Graves' ophthalmopathy from Graves' hyperthyroidism and to predict progression to ophthalmopathy. In total, approximately 140 blood samples were TCR-sequenced: 40 to 45 ophthalmopathy, some 75 hyperthyroidism and approximately 17 hyperthyroidism-to-ophthalmopathy patients. To explore V-J signatures distinguishing ophthalmopathy from hyperthyroidism, a discovery set of roughly 98 patients (around 44 ophthalmopathy, around 55 stable hyperthyroidism) was enrolled. The independent validation cohort included about 19 hyperthyroidism patients plus 17 patients who later progressed from hyperthyroidism to ophthalmopathy. In more than five hyperthyroidism patients, T-cell repertoires of thyroid tissue and blood were compared. Following sampling, methimazole starting at 30 mg daily was administered to hyperthyroidism patients, and high-dose intravenous methylprednisolone was administered to ophthalmopathy patients. Findings and caveats that apply to the study as a whole: Most of the expanded thyroid clonotypes with a frequency above 0.001 were also detected in blood, and it was suggested that the thyroid immune response may be reflected by blood repertoires. Sample size was not predetermined statistically, and investigators were not blinded to group allocation. In validation, the model predicted ophthalmopathy progression with about 71% sensitivity and about 73% specificity; around twelve predicted patients were CT-confirmed with GO in a median of about 6.2 months. In cross-validation, the 13-signature model distinguished ophthalmopathy from stable hyperthyroidism with 87.88% sensitivity and over 81% specificity, while in the test set the corresponding values were roughly 80% and 75%.

TCR beta CDR3 regions were amplified from RNA transcripts for repertoire sequencing. A first-round RT-PCR used HTBI primers with the Qiagen OneStep RT-PCR kit, followed by a second-round multiplex PCR, size selection and purification. Sequencing of the libraries was carried out on an Illumina HiSeq2000 in paired-end mode with 100 bp reads. The study's own analysis went as follows. Reads were processed with SOAPnuke, discarding reads with adapters, uncalled bases, mean Phred below 15, or no exact constant-primer or identifier match. COPE v1.2.5 was used to merge high-quality paired reads. Clonotypes were defined as unique nucleotide sequences and were aligned to IMGT TRB V, D and J references using MiTCR v1.1. The analysis was limited to V-J combinations with a frequency above 0.0001, which together covered 98% to 99.2% of repertoires. For each V-J combination, a TCR clonal expansion and chaos score was defined as the ratio of F50 clonal expansion to chaos observed in the TCRdist matrix. Welch's t-statistics and random forest were used to narrow the features down to more than 10 V-J combinations, which were then fed into a naive Bayes classifier. The similarity between thyroid and blood repertoires was quantified using the Morisita-Horn index. TCRdb reprocessing: public reads trimmed at Q25 with fastp, clones called with MiXCR, in-frame beta chains kept. Every CDR3 protein is listed once, alongside the most common genes and DNA of its rows. The V and J calls here are based on TCRdb, not the publication. The sample profile shows 740,000 or so distinct CDR3 sequences; roughly 40% of them were found once. The ten largest clones capture around 40% of the sample.

This sequence was found in an adult man with Graves' ophthalmopathy. The sample consisted of peripheral blood. This chain is built from TRBV7-9 and TRBJ2-5; TRBD1 could be the D gene, as 7 bases match. The DNA reads as follows: TGTGCCAGCAGCTTCTACAGGGGCGGGGAGGCCCAGTACTTC. Its protein reads: CASSFYRGGEAQYF. With the rest looked up from the reference TRBV7-9 and TRBJ2-5 genes rather than sequenced, the full variable domain is DTGVSQNPRHKITKRGQNVTFRCDPISEHNRLYWYRQTLGQGPEFLTYFQNEAQLEKSRLLSDRFSAERPKGSFSTLEIQRTEQGDSAMYLCASSFYRGGEAQYFGPGTRLLVL.